This T cell receptor beta chain stems from a study of blood T cells in healthy people across ages. The second PCR ran roughly 6 to 11 cycles with a sample-barcoded 5' primer and J-beta primers. Each TCR beta cDNA got a 12-nucleotide random molecular identifier. A single record per CDR3 protein comes from TCRdb applying MiXCR to the 5' RACE reads. The profile shows approximately 350,000 distinct CDR3 sequences, roughly half of them singletons. Trimming shortened V by 6 bases and J by 9 bases, and 18 bases separated the two germline ends. Germline loops: CDR1 MDHEN, CDR2 SYDVKM. This CDR3 region has 14 residues.

V usage is TRBV28 and J usage is TRBJ1-5; perhaps TRBD1 as D (6 bases). The sequencing input was blood. The sequence was obtained from a man between 60 and 75 years old in good health. The CDR3, as DNA: TGTGCCAGCAGCGACCAACAGGGTAACCTGCCCCAGCATTTT. It translates to CASSDQQGNLPQHF.